This T cell receptor beta chain was retrieved from a study of cytotoxic CD8 clonotypes in ibrutinib-treated CLL. Profiling relied on immunoSEQ multiplex PCR, and the TCRdb table lists in-frame clones only, not all of them. The data contain 200,000 to 250,000 clones, about four fifths of them seen just once; the ten biggest clones take up about an eighth. Per germline, CDR1 SGHRS and CDR2 YFSETQ. The CDR3 has 14 amino acids. The V gene lost 1 base and the J gene lost 0 bases, with 8 bases spanning the gap. The genes are TRBV5-1 and TRBJ2-7; D uncertain. This receptor was obtained from a human donor with chronic lymphocytic leukemia. This specimen consisted of PBMCs, obtained after 12 months of ibrutinib treatment. The CDR3 reads CASSLSLSSYEQYF. The CDR3 bases are TGCGCCAGCAGCTTGTCTCTTAGCTCCTACGAGCAGTACTTC. Drawing the rest from reference TRBV5-1 and TRBJ2-7, the complete variable domain is KAGVTQTPRYLIKTRGQQVTLSCSPISGHRSVSWYQQTPGQGLQFLFEYFSETQRNKGNFPGRFSGRQFSNSRSEMNVSTLELGDSALYLCASSLSLSSYEQYFGPGTRLTVT.